The T cell receptor (beta chain) under discussion was sequenced for a study of cytomegalovirus exposure and HLA in healthy donors. General study points: Presence/absence analyses supposed approximately even sequencing depth among donors. The majority of CMV-associated TCR beta chains were reported as apparently HLA-restricted in a later analysis. Association of a missense DCLRE1C variant with TCR beta V- and J-gene trimming was reported in a later analysis.

PCR was performed using 60 Vbeta and 13 Jbeta primers. TCRdb's table, derived via immunoSEQ multiplex PCR, lists solely in-frame clones and lacks some. The profile covers approximately 170,000 clones, with about 77% appearing a single time and approximately 4.8% taken by the ten largest. A note on this clone: Antigen unknown.

Trimming shortened V by 0 bases and J by 1 base, and 8 bases separated the two germline ends. The CDR3 spans 15 residues. Germline V gene sequence: CDR1 SGDLS, CDR2 YYNGEE. The rearrangement uses TRBV9 and TRBJ2-1, with a possible D match to TRBD2 (5 bases). Sequencing input: PBMCs. The clonotype originates from a man between 25 and 39 years old in good health and CMV-seropositive. CDR3 protein: CASSVVGESYNEQFF. For the CDR3, the DNA is TGTGCCAGCAGCGTAGTTGGGGAGTCCTACAATGAGCAGTTCTTC. Full variable domain (missing parts from reference TRBV9 and TRBJ2-1): DSGVTQTPKHLITATGQRVTLRCSPRSGDLSVYWYQQSLDQGLQFLIQYYNGEERAKGNILERFSAQQFPDLHSELNLSSLELGDSALYFCASSVVGESYNEQFFGPGTRLTVL.